The table lists the clone carrying this T cell receptor beta chain with a count of one. The CDR3 sequence is 11 residues long. Trimming took 6 bases from V and 4 from J, leaving 7 bases between them. Germline CDR1 is KGHSH and CDR2 is LQKENI. This entry comes from a study of blood T cell repertoires in COVID-19. Study in general: Sites in the United States, Italy and Spain provided acute and convalescent COVID-19 samples. Nucleic acid was either cDNA or gDNA, and it came from T cells, B-cell-depleted T cells, or PBMCs.

Per the original methods: Counts of nucleated cells, estimated from reference gene primer amplification, were obtained. Profiled with immunoSEQ multiplex PCR; TCRdb holds only in-frame clones, not every one. V and J calls and clone size are copied from that table; D and trimming were computed from the DNA. The data contain nearly 90,000 clones, 80% to 90% of them singletons. This clonotype originated in a man older than 75 with acute or convalescent COVID-19. This rearrangement joins TRBV18 to TRBJ2-7; D is ambiguous. Sequencing used peripheral blood. The CDR3 loop is CASSPQYEQYF. CDR3 bases: TGTGCCAGCTCCCCGCAGTACGAGCAGTACTTC.